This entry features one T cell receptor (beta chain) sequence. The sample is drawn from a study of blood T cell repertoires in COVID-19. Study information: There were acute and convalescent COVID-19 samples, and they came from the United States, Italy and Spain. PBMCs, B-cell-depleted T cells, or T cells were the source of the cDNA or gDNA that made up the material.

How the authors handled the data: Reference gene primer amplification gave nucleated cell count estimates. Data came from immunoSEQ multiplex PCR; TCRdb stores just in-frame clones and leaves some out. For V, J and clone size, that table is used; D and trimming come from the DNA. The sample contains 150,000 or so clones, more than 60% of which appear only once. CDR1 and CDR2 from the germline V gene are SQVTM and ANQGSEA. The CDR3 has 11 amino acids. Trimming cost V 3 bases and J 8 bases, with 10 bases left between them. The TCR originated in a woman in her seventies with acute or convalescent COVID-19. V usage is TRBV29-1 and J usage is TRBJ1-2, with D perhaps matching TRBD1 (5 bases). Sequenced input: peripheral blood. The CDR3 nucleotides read TGCAGCGTTGACCGGGGGTACGGCTACACCTTC. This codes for CSVDRGYGYTF.